This is a list of T cell receptor beta chains from one sample in a study of ipilimumab plus nivolumab after autologous stem cell transplantation. Only in-frame clones appear in the TCRdb table, and some are missing; sequencing was by immunoSEQ multiplex PCR. The sample lists around 16,000 clones, roughly four fifths occurring once. Specimen: PBMCs, collected in a trial of ipilimumab plus nivolumab as post-transplant consolidation. The receptors were gathered from a male donor with diffuse large B-cell lymphoma. Each CDR3 is given with its conserved first and last residue. The order of the fields is D gene, clone size, V gene, CDR3 length, J gene, CDR3 protein, CDR3 DNA. The D gene is left open where the match is weak. Where a row states a size, it is once, few, many or the class of an expanded clone; other rows omit it.

TRBD1	few	TRBV7-3	14	TRBJ1-6	CASSPGTANSPLHF	TGTGCCAGCAGCCCCGGGACAGCTAATTCACCCCTCCACTTT
TRBD2	NA	TRBV28	15	TRBJ2-7	CASSTGTSGSYEQYF	TGTGCCAGCAGTACCGGGACTAGCGGCTCCTACGAGCAGTACTTC
NA	few	TRBV21-1	15	TRBJ1-5	CASSPRGGSNQPQHF	TGTGCCAGCAGCCCCCGCGGGGGAAGCAATCAGCCCCAGCATTTT
TRBD2	few	TRBV7-8	18	TRBJ2-2	CASSSVPGLAKGTGELFF	TGTGCCAGCAGCTCCGTCCCGGGACTAGCGAAAGGCACCGGGGAGCTGTTTTTT
NA	NA	TRBV28	14	TRBJ2-1	CASSQSGVHNEQFF	TGTGCCAGCAGTCAATCAGGGGTACACAATGAGCAGTTCTTC
TRBD1	NA	TRBV18	14	TRBJ2-3	CASSRTGATDTQYF	TGTGCCAGCTCACGGACAGGGGCCACAGATACGCAGTATTTT
TRBD2	NA	TRBV10-1	16	TRBJ2-1	CASLNDETSGGNEQFF	TGCGCCAGTTTAAATGATGAAACTAGCGGGGGCAATGAGCAGTTCTTC
TRBD2	NA	TRBV6-5	15	TRBJ2-1	CASRPSGGTLNEQFF	TGTGCCAGCAGACCCAGCGGGGGTACGCTCAATGAGCAGTTCTTC
NA	NA	TRBV5-1	14	TRBJ1-2	CASSLAVTNYGYTF	TGCGCCAGCAGCTTGGCCGTTACTAACTATGGCTACACCTTC
TRBD1	NA	TRBV6-1	14	TRBJ2-4	CASSEPGQKNIQYF	TGTGCCAGCAGTGAACCGGGACAGAAAAACATTCAGTACTTC
NA	NA	TRBV2	14	TRBJ2-3	CASSESGSTDTQYF	TGTGCCAGCAGTGAGAGCGGGAGCACAGATACGCAGTATTTT
NA	NA	TRBV6-5	13	TRBJ1-4	CASRRTTNEKLFF	TGTGCCAGCAGGAGAACAACTAATGAAAAACTGTTTTTT
TRBD1	NA	TRBV18	18	TRBJ2-6	CASSPGTGVIPGANVLTF	TGTGCCAGCTCACCAGGGACAGGGGTTATCCCTGGGGCCAACGTCCTGACTTTC
TRBD2	NA	TRBV18	15	TRBJ2-1	CASSPPGTIRFEQFF	TGTGCCAGCTCACCACCCGGGACTATTCGTTTTGAGCAGTTCTTC
NA	NA	TRBV28	14	TRBJ1-2	CASRVGGAGYGYTF	TGTGCCAGCAGGGTCGGGGGCGCGGGGTATGGCTACACCTTC
NA	NA	TRBV28	15	TRBJ2-3	CASSLWAGSTDTQYF	TGTGCCAGCAGTTTATGGGCGGGGAGCACAGATACGCAGTATTTT
NA	NA	TRBV9	19	TRBJ2-1	CASSVAAHEGKGPYNEQFF	TGTGCCAGCAGCGTAGCTGCACATGAGGGAAAGGGACCTTACAATGAGCAGTTCTTC
TRBD1	NA	TRBV11-2	15	TRBJ1-6	CASSPTGAKNSPLHF	TGTGCCAGCAGCCCGACAGGGGCGAAGAATTCACCCCTCCACTTT
TRBD2	NA	TRBV27	15	TRBJ2-1	CASSFSGEGYNEQFF	TGTGCCAGCAGTTTTTCGGGGGAGGGTTACAATGAGCAGTTCTTC
NA	NA	TRBV4-3	19	TRBJ1-1	CASSQDTRSSGGKNTEAFF	TGCGCCAGCAGCCAAGATACACGATCCTCGGGGGGTAAAAACACTGAAGCTTTCTTT
TRBD1	NA	TRBV13	15	TRBJ2-7	CASSLGTGGTYEQYF	TGTGCCAGCAGTCTCGGGACAGGGGGAACCTACGAGCAGTACTTC
TRBD1	NA	TRBV9	16	TRBJ2-2	CASNNPTGGNGGELFF	TGTGCCAGCAACAACCCCACAGGGGGCAATGGCGGGGAGCTGTTTTTT
NA	NA	TRBV4-2	15	TRBJ2-3	CASSPASLSTDTQYF	TGTGCCAGCAGCCCGGCAAGTCTGAGCACAGATACGCAGTATTTT
NA	NA	TRBV5-6	14	TRBJ1-5	CASSFSGFNQPQHF	TGTGCCAGCAGCTTCTCGGGTTTCAATCAGCCCCAGCATTTT
NA	NA	TRBV18	18	TRBJ2-4	CASSTLGPQTGGKNIQYF	TGTGCCAGCTCTACTCTGGGGCCTCAAACCGGGGGCAAAAACATTCAGTACTTC
TRBD1	NA	TRBV4-2	16	TRBJ2-2	CASSQRTGGITGELFF	TGTGCCAGCAGCCAAAGGACAGGGGGTATCACCGGGGAGCTGTTTTTT
TRBD2	NA	TRBV28	18	TRBJ2-2	CASSLAPRGRGVTGELFF	TGTGCCAGCAGTTTAGCCCCACGTGGGCGGGGGGTTACCGGGGAGCTGTTTTTT
TRBD1	NA	TRBV6-9	14	TRBJ2-7	CASSYAGGAYEQYF	TGTGCCAGCAGTTACGCAGGGGGCGCCTACGAGCAGTACTTC
TRBD1	NA	TRBV11-2	14	TRBJ2-4	CASTTTAGGMRQYF	TGTGCCAGCACCACAACCGCAGGGGGCATGCGTCAGTACTTC
TRBD1	NA	TRBV18	15	TRBJ1-5	CASSPGQVGNQPQHF	TGTGCCAGCTCACCCGGACAGGTTGGCAATCAGCCCCAGCATTTT
NA	NA	TRBV6-5	15	TRBJ1-4	CASSRGGAEEEKLFF	TGTGCCAGCAGTAGGGGGGGAGCGGAAGAAGAAAAACTGTTTTTT
NA	NA	TRBV7-2	14	TRBJ1-6	CASSGDPNGSPLHF	TGTGCCAGCAGCGGGGACCCAAATGGGTCACCCCTCCACTTT
NA	NA	TRBV7-9	11	TRBJ1-2	CASSLETGYTF	TGTGCCAGCAGCTTAGAAACAGGATACACCTTC
NA	once	TRBV18	14	TRBJ1-1	CASLTQSSNTEAFF	TGTGCCAGCTTAACACAGTCCTCGAACACTGAAGCTTTCTTT
NA	NA	TRBV28	12	TRBJ1-1	CASYGVLAEAFF	TGTGCCAGTTACGGGGTTTTGGCTGAAGCTTTCTTT
TRBD1	few	TRBV4-3	15	TRBJ1-5	CASSVGTGSNQPQHF	TGCGCCAGCAGCGTTGGGACAGGCAGCAATCAGCCCCAGCATTTT
NA	NA	TRBV18	11	TRBJ1-2	CASSQQYGYTF	TGTGCCAGCTCACAGCAGTATGGCTACACCTTC
TRBD2	NA	TRBV4-3	15	TRBJ2-1	CASSQAGGPYNEQFF	TGCGCCAGCAGCCAAGCGGGGGGGCCCTACAATGAGCAGTTCTTC
TRBD2	NA	TRBV7-9	16	TRBJ2-1	CASSPWTSGDYNEQFF	TGTGCCAGCAGCCCCTGGACTAGCGGGGACTACAATGAGCAGTTCTTC
NA	NA	TRBV4-2	15	TRBJ2-3	CASSHTGDDGDTQYF	TGTGCCAGCAGCCATACCGGAGACGACGGGGATACGCAGTATTTT
NA	medium-sized	TRBV29-1	14	TRBJ2-7	CSVEGGGRVYEQYF	TGCAGCGTTGAAGGAGGTGGCCGGGTCTACGAGCAGTACTTC
TRBD1	NA	TRBV28	15	TRBJ2-7	CASSRTGDVSYEQYF	TGTGCCAGCAGCAGGACAGGGGACGTTTCCTACGAGCAGTACTTC
NA	NA	TRBV7-3	13	TRBJ2-5	CASSFEPAETQYF	TGTGCCAGCAGCTTCGAACCGGCGGAGACCCAGTACTTC
TRBD2	NA	TRBV27	17	TRBJ2-2	CASSLLPRGGSTGELFF	TGTGCCAGCAGTCTCCTCCCGCGGGGGGGTTCCACCGGGGAGCTGTTTTTT
NA	NA	TRBV7-7	15	TRBJ1-3	CASSSSRDPGNTIYF	TGTGCTAGCAGCTCGAGCAGGGATCCTGGAAACACCATATATTTT
NA	NA	TRBV5-4	13	TRBJ1-2	CASSLGGTYGYTF	TGTGCCAGCAGCTTGGGAGGGACCTATGGCTACACCTTC
NA	NA	TRBV13	14	TRBJ2-5	CASSLLRGQETQYF	TGTGCCAGCAGCCTGTTAAGGGGGCAAGAGACCCAGTACTTC
NA	NA	TRBV21-1	9	TRBJ2-5	CASSKGVDF	TGTGCCAGCAGCAAAGGAGTGGACTTC